This T cell receptor beta chain was identified during a study of post-analysis software for immune sequencing data. Notes on the study in general: There were several TRBV segments more frequent in patients than controls, and TRBV5-6, TRBV5-1 and TRBV20-1 were among them. Normalized Chao1 diversity in multiple sclerosis patients fell significantly below that of controls.

The CDR3 runs 14 residues. Germline CDR1 LGHNA, CDR2 YSLEER. The TCR beta cDNA libraries carried unique molecular identifiers. The yield from approximately 1 to 10 million T cells was approximately 500,000 cDNA molecules in total. One entry per CDR3 protein, called by TCRdb with MiXCR from the PCR reads. Of about 770,000 distinct CDR3 sequences detected, roughly 50% appear once; the ten largest clones hold roughly 4.4%. As for this clonotype: The antigen is not known. An end of the junction does not agree with germline; a read error may underlie this.

The sequenced material came from blood. The chain couples TRBV4-3 to TRBJ2-7; TRBD2 matches 8 bases. The sequence came from a girl aged 10-17 years with multiple sclerosis. The CDR3 DNA sequence: TGCGCCAGCAGCCTCGGGACTAGTAGGTACGAGAAGTACTTC. It yields the protein CASSLGTSRYEKYF.